Listed below are T cell receptor beta chains from one sample, sequenced in a study of T cell repertoires in cytomegalovirus infection. TCRdb reprocessed the reads via MiXCR and lists one record per CDR3 protein. The table lists under 800,000 distinct CDR3 sequences, 20% to 25% of them singletons. Sequenced: CD8+ T cells from PBMCs. The receptor source for this set is a human donor in good health (CMV status not recorded). Some clones in this sample may be carry-over from other donors' samples. The CDR3 runs from the conserved cysteine through the conserved F or W. The D gene is left open where the match is weak. Size values are once, few and many counts, or a class for expanded clones, and some rows have none.

j_call clone_size v_call d_call cdr3_nt cdr3_aa
TRBJ1-2 - TRBV7-6 - TGTGCCAGCAGCTTAGCAACCATAGGTGGCTACACCTTC CASSLATIGGYTF
TRBJ2-1 few TRBV7-9 - TGTGCCAGCAGCTTAAGGGTGGAGGACAATGAGCAGTTCTTC CASSLRVEDNEQFF
TRBJ1-1 - TRBV6-2/TRBV6-3 - TGTGCCAGCAACCACAGGATGAACACTGAAGCTTTCTTT CASNHRMNTEAFF
TRBJ2-6 few TRBV28 TRBD1 TGTGCCAGCAGTTTTAGCTTCCGGGACAGGGGGCTTAATGGGGCCAACGTCCTGACTTTC CASSFSFRDRGLNGANVLTF
TRBJ2-3 many TRBV12-3/TRBV12-4 TRBD1 TGTGCCAGCAGTTTAGATGGGCAATGGGACAGGGAGCGCACAGATACGCAGTATTTT CASSLDGQWDRERTDTQYF
TRBJ1-1 few TRBV6-2/TRBV6-3 - TGTGCCAGCAGTTATGCTCCCCCGGCTAGGATGAACACTGAAGCTTTCTTT CASSYAPPARMNTEAFF
TRBJ2-5 - TRBV5-6 - TGTGCCAGCAGCAGGGCCTCAGGGTGGGCGACCCAGTACTTC CASSRASGWATQYF
TRBJ2-1 few TRBV5-6 - TGTGCCAGCAGCTTAGGAGGAGTCTGGTACAATGAGCAGTTCTTC CASSLGGVWYNEQFF
TRBJ2-1 many TRBV7-9 TRBD1 TGTGCCAGCAGCCATCGGGACAGGGGTGCGGGTGAGCAGTTCTTC CASSHRDRGAGEQFF
TRBJ2-2 few TRBV25-1 - TGTGCCAGCACGATTGTCCCCGGGGAGCTGTTTTTT CASTIVPGELFF
TRBJ2-1 many TRBV7-9 - TGTGCCAGCAGCTTAGGCCGTATGGTCATCCCGAGGGGTGAGCAGTTCTTC CASSLGRMVIPRGEQFF
TRBJ2-2 many TRBV5-1 TRBD2 TGCGCCAGCAGCTTGGGGACTAGAAACACCGGGGAGCTGTTTTTT CASSLGTRNTGELFF
TRBJ2-7 - TRBV10-3 - TGTGCCATCAGTGAGTCGGCAGGGCCGACCTACGAGCAGTACTTC CAISESAGPTYEQYF
TRBJ2-7 many TRBV7-2 TRBD2 TGTGCCAGCAGCTTAGCGGGGGGGACCTACGAGCAGTACTTC CASSLAGGTYEQYF
TRBJ2-3 - TRBV25-1 - TGTGCCAGCAGTGAATGGGATGGCACAGATACGCAGTATTTT CASSEWDGTDTQYF
TRBJ2-5 - TRBV29-1 - TGCAGCGTTGAAGAATGGGGGCCTGGGGTAGAGACCCAGTACTTC CSVEEWGPGVETQYF
TRBJ1-2 once TRBV14 - TGTGCCAGCAGCCAAGAAGGTCCGCTCGGCTACACCTTC CASSQEGPLGYTF
TRBJ1-1 many TRBV4-3 - TGCGCCAGCAGCCAAGTTACGGATAACACTGAAGCTTTCTTT CASSQVTDNTEAFF
TRBJ2-3 many TRBV20-1 - TGCAGCCCATGGGGGCCAGATACGCAGTATTTT CSPWGPDTQYF
TRBJ2-1 - TRBV7-9 - TGTGCCAGCAGCTTGGGGAGTGCCGAGCAGTTCTTC CASSLGSAEQFF
TRBJ2-5 - TRBV7-2 - TGTGCCAGCAGCTTAGTGGGGGGATTTAAAGAGACCCAGTACTTC CASSLVGGFKETQYF
TRBJ1-2 - TRBV20-1 - TGCAGTGCCGTCCTGCTTGAGGCTAACTATGGCTACACCTTC CSAVLLEANYGYTF
TRBJ2-5 many TRBV7-2 - TGTGCCAGCAGATGGGGGGCCTCGACCCAGTACTTC CASRWGASTQYF
TRBJ1-2 - TRBV20-1 TRBD1 TGCAGTGCTAACTGGGCAGGGGGCGACTATGGCTACACCTTC CSANWAGGDYGYTF
TRBJ2-1 - TRBV12-5 TRBD2 TGTGCTAGTGGTTTGGATAGCGGGGGGGACGTCAATGAGCAGTTCTTC CASGLDSGGDVNEQFF
TRBJ2-6 many TRBV7-2 - TGTGCCAGCAAGGCTGGGGCCAACGTCCTGACTTTC CASKAGANVLTF
TRBJ2-3 many TRBV7-8 - TGTGCCAGCAGCTTCAGGGGCAGGACCACAGATACGCAGTATTTT CASSFRGRTTDTQYF
TRBJ2-3 - TRBV20-1 - TGCAGTGCTAGCCGGGGTGAGGTCGGAGATACGCAGTATTTT CSASRGEVGDTQYF